This T cell receptor (beta chain) derives from a study of blood T cell repertoires in COVID-19. Study processing details: The authors estimated nucleated cell counts from reference gene primer amplification. The table came from immunoSEQ multiplex PCR; TCRdb's copy has only in-frame clones and leaves some out. Clone size and V and J calls were adopted from that table, with D and trimming inferred from the DNA. The sample comprises 150,000 to 200,000 clones, 86% of which are singletons, and 0.65% to 0.95% rests with the top ten. The clonotype was recovered from a woman aged 70 to 79 with acute or convalescent COVID-19. The sequenced sample was peripheral blood.

DNA of the CDR3: TGCGCCAGCAGCCAACTAGCGGGGTTGAACACCGGGGAGCTGTTTTTT. This codes for CASSQLAGLNTGELFF. V is TRBV4-3 and J is TRBJ2-2; 9 bases line up with TRBD2. Germline V gene data show CDR1 as LGHNA and CDR2 as YSLEER. The CDR3 loop spans 16 amino acids. V dropped 2 bases and J dropped 1; count of bases not matched to a gene: 2.